The source of this T cell receptor beta chain is a study of OX40 agonist ivuxolimab in advanced cancers. Across the whole study: Partial responses occurred in three patients (one hepatocellular carcinoma, two cutaneous melanoma). Study results and caveats: Several nonresponders also turned out to have low normalized T-cell clonal expansion.

Points on this clone: What it binds is unknown.

V was trimmed by 6 bases and J by 9 bases, leaving 10 bases between them. Germline V gene lookup returns CDR1 SGHRS and CDR2 YFSETQ. The CDR3 consists of 11 residues. Drawing of blood for sampling happened at baseline, at cycle 4 day 1, and at cycle 7 day 1. Clones were sequenced by immunoSEQ multiplex PCR, and TCRdb holds only the in-frame ones, with some missing. The sample records tens of thousands of clones, roughly 92% being singletons. The clonotype comes from an adult with an advanced solid tumor such as melanoma, head and neck, liver or kidney cancer. The source was CD4+ or CD8+ T cells sorted from blood, collected in a trial of the OX40 agonist ivuxolimab. This rearrangement joins TRBV5-1 to TRBJ2-1, with D hard to call. CDR3 sequence reads: CASKLSGEQFF. For the CDR3, the DNA is TGCGCCAGCAAGCTGTCTGGTGAGCAGTTCTTC.